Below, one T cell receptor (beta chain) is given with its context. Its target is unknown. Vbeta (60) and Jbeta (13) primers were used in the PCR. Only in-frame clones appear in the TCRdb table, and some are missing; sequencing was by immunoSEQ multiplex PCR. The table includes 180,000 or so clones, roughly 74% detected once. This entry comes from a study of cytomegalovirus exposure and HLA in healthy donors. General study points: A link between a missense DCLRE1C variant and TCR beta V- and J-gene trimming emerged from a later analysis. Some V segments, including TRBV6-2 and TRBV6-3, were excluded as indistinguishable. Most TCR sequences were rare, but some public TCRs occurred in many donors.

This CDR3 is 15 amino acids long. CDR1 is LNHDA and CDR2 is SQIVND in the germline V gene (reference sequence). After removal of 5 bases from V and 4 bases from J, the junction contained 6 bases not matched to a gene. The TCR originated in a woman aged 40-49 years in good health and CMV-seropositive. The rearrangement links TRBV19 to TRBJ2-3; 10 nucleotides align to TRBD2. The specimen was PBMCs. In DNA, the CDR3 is TGTGCCAGTAGTTTAGCGGGAGGAAGGGCAGATACGCAGTATTTT. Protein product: CASSLAGGRADTQYF.